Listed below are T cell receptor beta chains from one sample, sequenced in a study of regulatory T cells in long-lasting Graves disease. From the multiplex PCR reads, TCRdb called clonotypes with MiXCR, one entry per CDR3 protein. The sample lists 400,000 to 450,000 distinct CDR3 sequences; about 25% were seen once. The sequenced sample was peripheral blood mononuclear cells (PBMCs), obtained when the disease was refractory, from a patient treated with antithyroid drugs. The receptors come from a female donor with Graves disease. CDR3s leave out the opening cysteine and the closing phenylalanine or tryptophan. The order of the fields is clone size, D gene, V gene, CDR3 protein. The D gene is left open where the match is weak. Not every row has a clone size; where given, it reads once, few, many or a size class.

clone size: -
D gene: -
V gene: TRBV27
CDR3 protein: ASSPKWGRTEKLF

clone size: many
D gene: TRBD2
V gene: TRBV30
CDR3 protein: AWSKAGGAETQY

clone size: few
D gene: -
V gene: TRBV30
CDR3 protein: AWSHSDTGELF

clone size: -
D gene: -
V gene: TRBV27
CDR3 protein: ASSLSRAIEQY

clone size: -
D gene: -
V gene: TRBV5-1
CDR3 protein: ASSLPRDPQNTDTQY

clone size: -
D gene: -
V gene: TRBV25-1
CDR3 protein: ASNERTVETQY

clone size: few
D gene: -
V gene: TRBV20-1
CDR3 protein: SARDLSGEFYEQY

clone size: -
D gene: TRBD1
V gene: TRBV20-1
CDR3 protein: STTGEVDEQF

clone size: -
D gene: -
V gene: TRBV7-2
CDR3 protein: ASSLFGWEQY

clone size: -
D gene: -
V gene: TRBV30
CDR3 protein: AWSVRGGSNQPQH

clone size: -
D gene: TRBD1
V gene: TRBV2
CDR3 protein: ASSVQGVVYNEQF

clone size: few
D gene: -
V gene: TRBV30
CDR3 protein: AWSVGGPNTEAF

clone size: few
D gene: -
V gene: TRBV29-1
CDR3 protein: TVDSSINEQF

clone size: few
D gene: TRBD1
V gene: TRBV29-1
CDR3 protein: SVAQGARGTGELF

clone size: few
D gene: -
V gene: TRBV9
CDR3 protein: ASSSRDGSGNTIY

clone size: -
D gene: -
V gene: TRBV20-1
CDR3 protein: SAIGNSPVAF

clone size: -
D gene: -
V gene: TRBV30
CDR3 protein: AWIGQRNTEAF

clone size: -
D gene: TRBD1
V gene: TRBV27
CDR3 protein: ASSLWGQGAPDQPQH

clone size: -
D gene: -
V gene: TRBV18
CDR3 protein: ASSPRIQDYEQY

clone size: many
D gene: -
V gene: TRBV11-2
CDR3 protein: ASSPSSSPYTEAF

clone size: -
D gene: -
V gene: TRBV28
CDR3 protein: ASKVTSPGELF

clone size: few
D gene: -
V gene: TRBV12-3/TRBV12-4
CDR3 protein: ASSLGSPDQY

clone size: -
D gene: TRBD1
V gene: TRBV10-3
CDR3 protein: AISRGQIMNTEAF

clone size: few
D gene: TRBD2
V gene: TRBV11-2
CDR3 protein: ASSFGSGNQETQY

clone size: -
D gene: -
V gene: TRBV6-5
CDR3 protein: ASSYSDLTYEQY

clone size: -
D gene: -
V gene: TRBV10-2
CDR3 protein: ASSDHRPRTSNQPQH

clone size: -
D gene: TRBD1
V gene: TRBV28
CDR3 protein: ASSLYGTGGGYGYT

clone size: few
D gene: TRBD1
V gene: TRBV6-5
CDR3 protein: ASSFLNRGTRSYEQY

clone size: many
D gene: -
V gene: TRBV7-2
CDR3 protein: ASSRNRDSPLH

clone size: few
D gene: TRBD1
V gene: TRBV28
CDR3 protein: ASSFPGKQGALNQPQH

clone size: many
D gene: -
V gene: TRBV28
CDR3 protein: ASQGPYEQY

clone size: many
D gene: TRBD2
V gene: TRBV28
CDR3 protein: ASNGVASGIHEQY

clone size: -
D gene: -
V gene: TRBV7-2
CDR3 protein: ASSLGRNRREQY

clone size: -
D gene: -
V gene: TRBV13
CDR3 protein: ASSLRGTTEAF

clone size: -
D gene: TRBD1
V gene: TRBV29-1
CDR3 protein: SVEVQGARGYT

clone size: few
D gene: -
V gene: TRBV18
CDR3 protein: ASSRGLDPYEQY

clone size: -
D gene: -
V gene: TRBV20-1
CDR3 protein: SARSVPYSNQPQH

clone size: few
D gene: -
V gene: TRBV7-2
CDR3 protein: ASSLALTLDRETQY

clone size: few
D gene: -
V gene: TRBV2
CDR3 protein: ASRRGEQY

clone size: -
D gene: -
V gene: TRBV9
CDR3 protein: ASSAPSTSGEQY

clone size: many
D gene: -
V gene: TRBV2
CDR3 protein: ASSEYDVGETQY

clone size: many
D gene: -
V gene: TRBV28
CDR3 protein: ASSLPGGGDYGYT

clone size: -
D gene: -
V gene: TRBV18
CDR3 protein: ASSPDSTYEQY

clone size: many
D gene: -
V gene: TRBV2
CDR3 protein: ASRGRNTEAF

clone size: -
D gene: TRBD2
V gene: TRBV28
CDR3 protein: ASSGVGAGGYLNTDTQY

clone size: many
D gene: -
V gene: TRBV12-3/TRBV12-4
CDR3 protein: ASMLGGGTQY

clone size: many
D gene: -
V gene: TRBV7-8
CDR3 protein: ASSPLPQGWREKLF

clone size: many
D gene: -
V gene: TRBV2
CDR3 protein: ASSEWVANYGYT

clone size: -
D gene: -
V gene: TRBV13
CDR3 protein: ASSLNLVGGRSTGELF

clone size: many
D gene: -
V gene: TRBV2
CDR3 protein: AISSGVDTGELF

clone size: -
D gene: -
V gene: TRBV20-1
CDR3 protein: SAPRETFKETQY

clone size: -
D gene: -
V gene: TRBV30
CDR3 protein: AWTVNTGELF

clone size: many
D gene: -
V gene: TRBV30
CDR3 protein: AWSLGQETQY

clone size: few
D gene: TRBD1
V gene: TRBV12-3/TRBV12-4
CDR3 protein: ASSRTTGMNTGELF

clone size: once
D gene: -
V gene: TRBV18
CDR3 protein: ASSPDFTEAF

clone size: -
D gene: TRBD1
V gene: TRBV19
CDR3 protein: ASTQGGLWTGYTGELF

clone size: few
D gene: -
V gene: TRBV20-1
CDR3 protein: SAYPYSGRSYEQY

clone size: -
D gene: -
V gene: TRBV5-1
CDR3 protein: ASSLAGEMSTEAF

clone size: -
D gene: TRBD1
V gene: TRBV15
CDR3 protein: ATSRDRGTGDDTQY